A selection of T cell receptor beta chains follows, all from one sample in a study of cytomegalovirus exposure and HLA in healthy donors. The assay was immunoSEQ multiplex PCR, and TCRdb's table has in-frame clones only and misses some. The data contain about 130,000 clones, about 85% of them singletons. The specimen sequenced was PBMCs. These receptors were taken from a boy aged 5-17 years in good health and CMV-seronegative. Both conserved end residues are part of each CDR3. The order of the fields is V gene, J gene, D gene, clone size, CDR3 protein, CDR3 DNA. D genes are given only for firm matches. Size is omitted from some rows. Given values are once, few, many or a class for expanded clones.

v_call: TRBV7-3
j_call: TRBJ2-7
d_call: TRBD2
clone_size: once
cdr3_aa: CASSQLAGGNEQYF
cdr3_nt: TGTGCCAGCAGCCAACTAGCGGGAGGGAACGAGCAGTACTTC

v_call: TRBV23-1
j_call: TRBJ1-5
d_call: NA
clone_size: NA
cdr3_aa: CASSTDRDSNQPQHF
cdr3_nt: TGCGCCAGCAGCACTGATAGAGATAGCAATCAGCCCCAGCATTTT

v_call: TRBV9
j_call: TRBJ2-6
d_call: NA
clone_size: NA
cdr3_aa: CASSVETTGANVLTF
cdr3_nt: TGTGCCAGCAGCGTAGAGACAACTGGGGCCAACGTCCTGACTTTC

v_call: TRBV27
j_call: TRBJ2-1
d_call: NA
clone_size: NA
cdr3_aa: CASSLVGGSNEQFF
cdr3_nt: TGTGCCAGCAGTTTAGTAGGAGGGTCCAATGAGCAGTTCTTC

v_call: TRBV2
j_call: TRBJ1-1
d_call: NA
clone_size: NA
cdr3_aa: CASSGGQMNTEAFF
cdr3_nt: TGTGCCAGCAGTGGCGGGCAGATGAACACTGAAGCTTTCTTT

v_call: TRBV5-1
j_call: TRBJ1-6
d_call: NA
clone_size: NA
cdr3_aa: CASSLEEDRGSPLHF
cdr3_nt: TGCGCCAGCAGCCTAGAGGAGGATCGGGGTTCACCCCTCCACTTT

v_call: TRBV5-5
j_call: TRBJ2-7
d_call: NA
clone_size: NA
cdr3_aa: CASSLTDSSYEQYF
cdr3_nt: TGTGCCAGCAGCTTAACTGACAGTTCCTACGAGCAGTACTTC

v_call: TRBV9
j_call: TRBJ2-2
d_call: TRBD1
clone_size: NA
cdr3_aa: CASNPGTGGGNTGELFF
cdr3_nt: TGTGCCAGCAATCCCGGGACAGGGGGCGGGAACACCGGGGAGCTGTTTTTT

v_call: TRBV4-1
j_call: TRBJ1-1
d_call: TRBD1
clone_size: few
cdr3_aa: CASSHLGQGIVTEAFF
cdr3_nt: TGCGCCAGCAGCCACCTGGGACAGGGGATCGTCACTGAAGCTTTCTTT

v_call: TRBV12-2
j_call: TRBJ1-2
d_call: NA
clone_size: NA
cdr3_aa: CASRPTAYGYTF
cdr3_nt: TGTGCAAGTCGGCCGACAGCCTATGGCTACACCTTC

v_call: TRBV13
j_call: TRBJ2-7
d_call: NA
clone_size: NA
cdr3_aa: CASSLDRGSYEQYF
cdr3_nt: TGTGCCAGCAGCTTAGATCGGGGGTCCTACGAGCAGTACTTC

v_call: TRBV10-3
j_call: TRBJ2-5
d_call: TRBD1
clone_size: NA
cdr3_aa: CAISSRRGQGFGVGETQYF
cdr3_nt: TGTGCCATCAGCTCAAGACGTGGACAGGGGTTTGGCGTGGGAGAGACCCAGTACTTC

v_call: TRBV11-1
j_call: TRBJ1-6
d_call: TRBD1
clone_size: NA
cdr3_aa: CASRQTGGNSPLHF
cdr3_nt: TGTGCCAGCAGACAGACAGGGGGAAATTCACCCCTCCACTTT

v_call: TRBV5-6
j_call: TRBJ1-6
d_call: NA
clone_size: NA
cdr3_aa: CASSSPGGVNSPLHF
cdr3_nt: TGTGCCAGCAGCTCCCCCGGGGGTGTTAATTCACCCCTCCACTTT

v_call: TRBV29-1
j_call: TRBJ1-2
d_call: NA
clone_size: NA
cdr3_aa: CSVEGGNEGYTF
cdr3_nt: TGCAGCGTTGAGGGGGGTAACGAGGGCTACACCTTC

v_call: TRBV5-4
j_call: TRBJ2-1
d_call: TRBD2
clone_size: once
cdr3_aa: CASSFGPSGPYNEQFF
cdr3_nt: TGTGCCAGCAGCTTTGGTCCTAGCGGGCCCTACAATGAGCAGTTCTTC

v_call: TRBV29-1
j_call: TRBJ1-2
d_call: NA
clone_size: NA
cdr3_aa: CSVDPVNYGYTF
cdr3_nt: TGCAGCGTTGACCCAGTTAACTATGGCTACACCTTC

v_call: TRBV7-6
j_call: TRBJ2-3
d_call: NA
clone_size: few
cdr3_aa: CASSFFGGTDTQYF
cdr3_nt: TGTGCCAGCAGCTTCTTCGGGGGCACAGATACGCAGTATTTT

v_call: TRBV5-6
j_call: TRBJ1-1
d_call: NA
clone_size: NA
cdr3_aa: CASSFPGGSQVGRNTEAFF
cdr3_nt: TGTGCCAGCAGCTTCCCTGGAGGGTCCCAAGTGGGGAGAAACACTGAAGCTTTCTTT

v_call: TRBV11-2
j_call: TRBJ1-5
d_call: NA
clone_size: NA
cdr3_aa: CASILCQGRSNQPQHF
cdr3_nt: TGTGCCAGCATCCTATGCCAGGGCAGAAGCAATCAGCCCCAGCATTTT

v_call: TRBV7-2
j_call: TRBJ2-2
d_call: NA
clone_size: NA
cdr3_aa: CASSVRGTGELFF
cdr3_nt: TGTGCCAGCAGCGTCAGGGGCACCGGGGAGCTGTTTTTT

v_call: TRBV14
j_call: TRBJ2-1
d_call: NA
clone_size: NA
cdr3_aa: CASSQGLQGEQFF
cdr3_nt: TGTGCCAGCAGCCAAGGGCTGCAGGGTGAGCAGTTCTTC

v_call: TRBV27
j_call: TRBJ2-1
d_call: TRBD2
clone_size: NA
cdr3_aa: CASKSSSGSSYNEQFF
cdr3_nt: TGTGCCAGCAAATCATCGAGCGGGAGCTCCTACAATGAGCAGTTCTTC

v_call: TRBV10-3
j_call: TRBJ2-5
d_call: NA
clone_size: NA
cdr3_aa: CATSGLETQYF
cdr3_nt: TGTGCCACCTCAGGGTTGGAGACCCAGTACTTC

v_call: TRBV4-2
j_call: TRBJ2-7
d_call: TRBD1
clone_size: NA
cdr3_aa: CASSQFGQGNEQYF
cdr3_nt: TGTGCCAGCAGCCAATTCGGACAGGGCAACGAGCAGTACTTC

v_call: TRBV4-1
j_call: TRBJ1-5
d_call: NA
clone_size: NA
cdr3_aa: CASSQELDINQPQHF
cdr3_nt: TGCGCCAGCAGCCAAGAGTTGGACATTAATCAGCCCCAGCATTTT

v_call: TRBV13
j_call: TRBJ2-2
d_call: TRBD1
clone_size: NA
cdr3_aa: CASRPTGLNTGELFF
cdr3_nt: TGTGCCAGCAGACCGACAGGGTTAAACACCGGGGAGCTGTTTTTT

v_call: TRBV7-9
j_call: TRBJ2-5
d_call: TRBD1
clone_size: NA
cdr3_aa: CASSQGEYQETQYF
cdr3_nt: TGTGCCAGCAGCCAGGGGGAGTACCAAGAGACCCAGTACTTC

v_call: TRBV6-1
j_call: TRBJ1-4
d_call: TRBD1
clone_size: NA
cdr3_aa: CASSETGTAPREKLFF
cdr3_nt: TGTGCCAGCAGCGAAACGGGGACAGCCCCGCGTGAAAAACTGTTTTTT

v_call: TRBV5-1
j_call: TRBJ2-3
d_call: NA
clone_size: NA
cdr3_aa: CASSSGGADTQYF
cdr3_nt: TGCGCCAGCAGCTCTGGGGGGGCGGATACGCAGTATTTT

v_call: TRBV14
j_call: TRBJ2-7
d_call: NA
clone_size: NA
cdr3_aa: CASSQDVSYEQYF
cdr3_nt: TGTGCCAGCAGCCAAGATGTATCCTACGAGCAGTACTTC